This T cell receptor beta chain was retrieved from a study of cytomegalovirus exposure and HLA in healthy donors. General study points: The sole available immune exposure information was CMV serostatus. In an earlier analysis, about 87% or about 30%: the productive usage of most TCR beta V segments.

This clone was detected a few times. Its antigen is unknown. Primers included in the PCR were 60 Vbeta and 13 Jbeta primers. The assay was immunoSEQ multiplex PCR, and TCRdb's table has in-frame clones only and misses some. This table holds 110,000 to 150,000 clones, around 72% found once. V lost 5 bases and J lost 9; bases outside the gene matches: 13. This CDR3 is 15 amino acids long. Germline CDR1 MNHNS, CDR2 SASEGT. The chain carries TRBV6-1 and TRBJ2-1; 7 bases are a match to TRBD1. The origin of this receptor is a man aged 18 to 29 in good health and CMV-seropositive. Input material: PBMCs. The CDR3 DNA reads as TGTGCCAGCAGTCACCACCAGGGGGTCGCGGGTGAGCAGTTCTTC. Translation gives CASSHHQGVAGEQFF.